The 7 T cell receptor beta chains below were found in one sample sequenced in a study of early T cells in non-severe SARS-CoV-2 infection. TCRdb recomputed calls from the 5' RACE reads with MiXCR, one row per CDR3 protein. The table shows some 50,000 distinct CDR3 sequences, with 9.3% occurring only once. Sequencing was performed on whole blood. These receptors all come from an adult who was a healthcare worker with PCR-confirmed SARS-CoV-2 infection or an uninfected control (not recorded which).

This clonotype was picked up many times. The chain links TRBV29-1 to TRBJ2-4; D gene unclear. Looked up from germline, CDR1 is SQVTM and CDR2 is ANQGSEA. The CDR3 runs to 12 residues. V lost 4 bases and J 6 bases, leaving 10 bases between the germline ends. DNA for the CDR3: TGCAGCGTTGTAGGGAATCCAAACATTCAGTACTTC. This encodes CSVVGNPNIQYF.

This clonotype was observed many times. The chain uses TRBV7-2 and TRBJ1-6; D ambiguous. Germline V lookup: CDR1 SGHTA, CDR2 FQGNSA. V lost 1 base to trimming and J lost 6 bases, with 1 base between them. This CDR3 has 12 residues. CDR3 bases: TGTGCCAGCAGCTTAGTTAATTCACCCCTCCACTTT. Amino acids: CASSLVNSPLHF.

The gene calls are TRBV20-1 and TRBJ1-5; D is ambiguous. Per the germline V gene, CDR1 is DFQATT and CDR2 is SNEGSKA (reference sequence). The V and J ends lost 5 bases and 0 bases respectively, with 8 bases between them. The length of the CDR3 is 13 residues. In DNA form, the CDR3 reads TGCAGTGCTCTAGCAGGTAGCAATCAGCCCCAGCATTTT. It translates to CSALAGSNQPQHF.

This clonotype was observed a handful of times. V is TRBV3-1 and J is TRBJ2-3, with 8 bases matching TRBD2. Trimming at V came to 5 bases and at J to 5 bases, leaving 9 bases not matched to a gene. Germline loops: CDR1 LGHDT, CDR2 YNNKEL (reference sequence). There are 15 residues in the CDR3. The chain's CDR3 is CASSGRGGHGDTQYF. In DNA form, the CDR3 reads TGTGCCAGCAGCGGACGGGGGGGCCACGGAGATACGCAGTATTTT.

To note about this clonotype: Germline is not matched at one junction end, which may reflect a read error. This sequence joins TRBV10-3 and TRBJ2-1; 9 bases are shared with TRBD1. Per germline, CDR1 ENHRY and CDR2 SYGVKD. This CDR3 has 13 amino acids. The CDR3 coding sequence is TGTGCCATCAGTGAGACCGTTGACAGGGGGTTGATCTTC. This codes for CAISETVDRGLIF.

The J gene is TRBJ2-1, the V gene TRBV20-1; TRBD2 is a possible D gene (5 bases). Between the trimmed V and J ends, which lost 5 bases and 5 bases, there was a span of 19 bases. Germline V lookup: CDR1 DFQATT, CDR2 SNEGSKA (reference sequence). This CDR3 has 15 amino acids. Written as DNA, the CDR3 is TGCAGTGCTCCGGACGGGCTGGGAGACAACAATGAGCAGTTCTTC. As protein: CSAPDGLGDNNEQFF.

The chain employs TRBV7-9 and TRBJ2-2; 7 bases line up with TRBD1. Germline CDR1 and CDR2: SEHNR and FQNEAQ (reference sequence). The length of the CDR3 is 16 residues. V shed 3 bases and J 2 bases; nucleotides not matched to a gene: 6. The CDR3 sequence is CASSLTGTVNTGELFF. The DNA of the CDR3 is TGTGCCAGCAGCTTGACCGGGACAGTTAACACCGGGGAGCTGTTTTTT.